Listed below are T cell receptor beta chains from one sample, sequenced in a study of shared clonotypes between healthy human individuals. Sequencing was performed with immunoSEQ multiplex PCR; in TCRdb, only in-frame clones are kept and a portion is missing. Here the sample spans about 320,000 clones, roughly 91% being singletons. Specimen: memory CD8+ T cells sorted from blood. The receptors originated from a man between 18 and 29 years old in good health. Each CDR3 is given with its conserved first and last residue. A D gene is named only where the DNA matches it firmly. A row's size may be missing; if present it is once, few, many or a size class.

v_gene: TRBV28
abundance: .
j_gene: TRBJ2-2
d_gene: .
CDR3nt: TGTGCCAGCAGTTTTGATAGGGACGCCGGGGAGCTGTTTTTT
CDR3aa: CASSFDRDAGELFF

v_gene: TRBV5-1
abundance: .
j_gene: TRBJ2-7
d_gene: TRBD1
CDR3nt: TGCGCCAGCAGCAGGACAGGGGCCTACGAGCAGTACTTC
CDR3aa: CASSRTGAYEQYF

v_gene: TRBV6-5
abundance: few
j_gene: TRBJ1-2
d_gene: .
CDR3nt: TGTGCCAGCAGTTGGGGGGGGGATAACTATGGCTACACCTTC
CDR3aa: CASSWGGDNYGYTF

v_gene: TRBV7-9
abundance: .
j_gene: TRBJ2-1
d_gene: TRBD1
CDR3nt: TGTGCCAGCAGCTTAGCCCCCGGGACAGGGATCTACAATGAGCAGTTCTTC
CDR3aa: CASSLAPGTGIYNEQFF

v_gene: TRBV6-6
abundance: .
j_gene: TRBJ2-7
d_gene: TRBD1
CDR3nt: TGTGCCAGCAGTCCGGGACAGGCAAACTACGAGCAGTACTTC
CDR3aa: CASSPGQANYEQYF

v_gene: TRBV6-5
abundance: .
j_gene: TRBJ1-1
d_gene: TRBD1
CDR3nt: TGTGCCAGCAGTTACTCATCAGGGGGCGAGACTGAAGCTTTCTTT
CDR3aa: CASSYSSGGETEAFF

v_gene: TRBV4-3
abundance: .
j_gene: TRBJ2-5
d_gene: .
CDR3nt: TGCGCCAGCAGCCAAGATCCCCCGGGAGTCACGAGTCAAGAGACCCAGTACTTC
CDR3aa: CASSQDPPGVTSQETQYF

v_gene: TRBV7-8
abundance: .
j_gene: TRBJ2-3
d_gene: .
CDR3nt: TGTGCCAGCAGCTCACAGCCAGTCACAGATACGCAGTATTTT
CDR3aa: CASSSQPVTDTQYF

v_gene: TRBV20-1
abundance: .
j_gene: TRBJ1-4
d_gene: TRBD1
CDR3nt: TGCAGTGCCGCCCAGACAGGGGAAAATGTATTT
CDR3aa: CSAAQTGENVF

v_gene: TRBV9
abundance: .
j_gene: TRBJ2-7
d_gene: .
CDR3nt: TGTGCCAGCAGCACCCGGGCCCAAAGCTCCTACGAGCAGTACTTC
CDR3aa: CASSTRAQSSYEQYF

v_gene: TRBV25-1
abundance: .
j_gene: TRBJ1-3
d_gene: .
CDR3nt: TGTGCCAGCAGTGGACGGTTGACAGGAGGTGGAAACACCATATATTTT
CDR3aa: CASSGRLTGGGNTIYF

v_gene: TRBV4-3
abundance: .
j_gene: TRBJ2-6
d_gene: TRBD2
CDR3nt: TGCGCCAGCAGCCAAGATCCGGGAGGGCCCTTAAAAGGGGCCAACGTCCTGACTTTC
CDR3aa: CASSQDPGGPLKGANVLTF

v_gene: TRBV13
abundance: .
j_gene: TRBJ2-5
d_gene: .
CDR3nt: TGTGCCAGCAGCTTAGTAGCTGATCGGCAGACCCAGTACTTC
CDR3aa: CASSLVADRQTQYF

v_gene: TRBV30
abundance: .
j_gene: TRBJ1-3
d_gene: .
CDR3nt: TGTGCCTCCGACCCTCCGGATCTTGGAAACACCATATATTTT
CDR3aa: CASDPPDLGNTIYF

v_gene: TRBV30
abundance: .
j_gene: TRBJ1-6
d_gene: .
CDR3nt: TGTGCCTGGAAAGTTTTCGGGGAATCGGATAATTCACCCCTCCACTTT
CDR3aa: CAWKVFGESDNSPLHF

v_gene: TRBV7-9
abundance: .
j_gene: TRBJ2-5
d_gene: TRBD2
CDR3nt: TGTGCCAGCAGCGTGCGACTAGCAAATATAGAGACCCAGTACTTC
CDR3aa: CASSVRLANIETQYF

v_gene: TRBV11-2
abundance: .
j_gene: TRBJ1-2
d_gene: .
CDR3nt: TGTGCCAGCAGCTTAGCGGGTCAGGTCGGAGGCTACACCTTC
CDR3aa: CASSLAGQVGGYTF

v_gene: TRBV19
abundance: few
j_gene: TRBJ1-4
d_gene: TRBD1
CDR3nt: TGTGCCAGTAGTATCAACAGGGGAGAAAAACTGTTTTTT
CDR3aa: CASSINRGEKLFF

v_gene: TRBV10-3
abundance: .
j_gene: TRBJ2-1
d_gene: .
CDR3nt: TGTGCCATCAGTGACGTGGGAATTACCTACAATGAGCAGTTCTTC
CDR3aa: CAISDVGITYNEQFF

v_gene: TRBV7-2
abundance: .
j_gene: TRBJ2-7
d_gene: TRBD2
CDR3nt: TGTGCCAGCAGCTTAACGCCGACTAGCGGGAGCGGCTACGAGCAGTACTTC
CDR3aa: CASSLTPTSGSGYEQYF

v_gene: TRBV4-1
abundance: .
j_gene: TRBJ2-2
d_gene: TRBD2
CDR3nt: TGCGCCAGCAGAAGGACTAGAAACACCGGGGAGCTGTTTTTT
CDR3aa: CASRRTRNTGELFF

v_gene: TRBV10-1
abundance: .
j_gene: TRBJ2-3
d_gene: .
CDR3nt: TGCGCCAGCAGTGTTGCAGGGGTTTATTATTTT
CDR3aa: CASSVAGVYYF

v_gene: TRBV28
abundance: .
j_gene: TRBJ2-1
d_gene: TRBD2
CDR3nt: TGTGCCAGCAGTTTAATGGGGGTCTTGGGACTAGCGGCCTACAATGAGCAGTTCTTC
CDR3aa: CASSLMGVLGLAAYNEQFF

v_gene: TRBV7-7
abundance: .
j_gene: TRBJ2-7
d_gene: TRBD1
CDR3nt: TGTGCTAGCAGCACCGGACAGGGGTACGAGCAGTACTTC
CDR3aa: CASSTGQGYEQYF

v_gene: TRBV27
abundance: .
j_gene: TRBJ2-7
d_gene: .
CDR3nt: TGTGCCAGCAGTTTAGGGCAGGGCTCCTACGAGCAGTACTTC
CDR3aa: CASSLGQGSYEQYF

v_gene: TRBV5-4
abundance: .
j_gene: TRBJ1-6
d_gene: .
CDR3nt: TGTGCCAGCAGCTTGATCGGGGGCCGGGGGAACTCCTATAATTCACCCCTCCACTTT
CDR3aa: CASSLIGGRGNSYNSPLHF

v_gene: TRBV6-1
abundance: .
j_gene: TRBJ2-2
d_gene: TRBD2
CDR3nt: TGTGCCAGCAGTTATCGAGCGGGGTCCGGGGAGCTGTTTTTT
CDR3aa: CASSYRAGSGELFF

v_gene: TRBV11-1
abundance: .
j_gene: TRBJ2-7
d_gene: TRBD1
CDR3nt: TGTGCCAGCAGCCCCTACGGACAGGGCCAAAACTACGAGCAGTACTTC
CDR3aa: CASSPYGQGQNYEQYF

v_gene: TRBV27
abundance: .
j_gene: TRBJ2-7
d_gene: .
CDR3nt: TGTGCCAGCAGTGATGAGGACGGGACAGGGCCGTCTAGCGGGACCTACGAGCAGTACTTC
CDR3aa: CASSDEDGTGPSSGTYEQYF

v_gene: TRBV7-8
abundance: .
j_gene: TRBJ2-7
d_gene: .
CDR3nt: TGTGCCAGCAGCCCCCCAGGGGCTAACGAGCAGTACTTC
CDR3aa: CASSPPGANEQYF

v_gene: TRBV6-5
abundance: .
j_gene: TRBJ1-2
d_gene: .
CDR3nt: TGTGCCAGCAGTTACTCGGGGGGCGCTCCCTATGGCTACACCTTC
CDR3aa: CASSYSGGAPYGYTF

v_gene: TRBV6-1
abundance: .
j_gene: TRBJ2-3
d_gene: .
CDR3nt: TGTGCCAGCAGTGAACAAAGAGGGAGCACAGATACGCAGTATTTT
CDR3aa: CASSEQRGSTDTQYF

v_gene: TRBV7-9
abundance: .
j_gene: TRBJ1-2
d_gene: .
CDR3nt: TGTGCCAGCAGCTACTTTGGCAGTTCGGACTATGGCTACACCTTC
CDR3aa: CASSYFGSSDYGYTF

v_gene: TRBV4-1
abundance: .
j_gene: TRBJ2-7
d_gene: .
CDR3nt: TGCGCCAGCAGCCAACTAAGCCACCGGACCTACGAGCAGTACTTC
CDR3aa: CASSQLSHRTYEQYF

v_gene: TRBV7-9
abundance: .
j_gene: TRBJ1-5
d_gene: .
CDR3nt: TGTGCCAGCAGCTTGGGTGGGGACTACAATCAGCCCCAGCATTTT
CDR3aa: CASSLGGDYNQPQHF

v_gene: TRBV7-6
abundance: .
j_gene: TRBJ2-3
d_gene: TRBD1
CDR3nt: TGTGCCAGCAGCTCGATTGGACAGGGGGCCACAGATACGCAGTATTTT
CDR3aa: CASSSIGQGATDTQYF

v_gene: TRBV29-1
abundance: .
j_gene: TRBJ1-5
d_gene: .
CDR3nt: TGCAGCGTTAAACAGGGAATAGATCAGCCCCAGCATTTT
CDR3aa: CSVKQGIDQPQHF

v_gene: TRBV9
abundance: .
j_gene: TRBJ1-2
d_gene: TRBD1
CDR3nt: TGTGCCAGCAGCGTAAACGGCAGGGGGGCAATTGGCTACACCTTC
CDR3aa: CASSVNGRGAIGYTF

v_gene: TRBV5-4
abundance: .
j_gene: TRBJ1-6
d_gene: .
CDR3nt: TGTGCCAGCAGCTTGGAAAATTCACCCCTCCACTTT
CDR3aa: CASSLENSPLHF

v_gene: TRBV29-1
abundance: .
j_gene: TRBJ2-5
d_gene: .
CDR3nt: TGCAGCGTTGTAGCAGCCCCTAATCCGGAGACCCAGTACTTC
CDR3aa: CSVVAAPNPETQYF

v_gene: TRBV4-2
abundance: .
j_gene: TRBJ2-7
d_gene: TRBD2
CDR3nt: TGTGCCAGCAGCCTGTGGCGGGGGGCCGCGTACGAGCAGTACTTC
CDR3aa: CASSLWRGAAYEQYF

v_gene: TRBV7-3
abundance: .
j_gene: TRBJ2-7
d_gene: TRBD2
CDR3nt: TGTGCCAGCAGCTTAGTGTCGGGGGGTGACGAGCAGTACTTC
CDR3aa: CASSLVSGGDEQYF

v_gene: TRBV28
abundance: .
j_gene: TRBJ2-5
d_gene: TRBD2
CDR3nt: TGTGCCAGCAGTCCCTTGAGGGAGGGGCACGAAGAGACCCAGTACTTC
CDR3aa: CASSPLREGHEETQYF

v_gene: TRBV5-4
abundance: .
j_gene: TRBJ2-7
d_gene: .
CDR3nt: TGTGCCAGCAGCTTGGGGGATGTAAACGAGCAGTACTTC
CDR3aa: CASSLGDVNEQYF

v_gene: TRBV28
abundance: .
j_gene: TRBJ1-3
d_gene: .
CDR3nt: TGTGCCAGCAGTCCGGTCTCTGGAAACACCATATATTTT
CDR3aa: CASSPVSGNTIYF

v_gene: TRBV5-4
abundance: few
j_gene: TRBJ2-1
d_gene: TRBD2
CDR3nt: TGTGCCAGCAGCGCGGCGACTAGCGGGCACTACAATGAGCAGTTCTTC
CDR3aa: CASSAATSGHYNEQFF

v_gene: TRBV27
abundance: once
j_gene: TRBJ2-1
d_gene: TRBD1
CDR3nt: TGTGCCAGCAGTTTATCAACAGGGGATGAGCAGTTCTTC
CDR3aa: CASSLSTGDEQFF

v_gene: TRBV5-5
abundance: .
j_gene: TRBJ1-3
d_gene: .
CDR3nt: TGTGCCAGCAGCTTCGACCCCGGCTCTGGAAACACCATATATTTT
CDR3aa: CASSFDPGSGNTIYF

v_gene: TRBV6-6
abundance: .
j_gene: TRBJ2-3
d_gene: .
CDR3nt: TGTGCCAGCAACGGACACTTCACAGATACGCAGTATTTT
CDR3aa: CASNGHFTDTQYF